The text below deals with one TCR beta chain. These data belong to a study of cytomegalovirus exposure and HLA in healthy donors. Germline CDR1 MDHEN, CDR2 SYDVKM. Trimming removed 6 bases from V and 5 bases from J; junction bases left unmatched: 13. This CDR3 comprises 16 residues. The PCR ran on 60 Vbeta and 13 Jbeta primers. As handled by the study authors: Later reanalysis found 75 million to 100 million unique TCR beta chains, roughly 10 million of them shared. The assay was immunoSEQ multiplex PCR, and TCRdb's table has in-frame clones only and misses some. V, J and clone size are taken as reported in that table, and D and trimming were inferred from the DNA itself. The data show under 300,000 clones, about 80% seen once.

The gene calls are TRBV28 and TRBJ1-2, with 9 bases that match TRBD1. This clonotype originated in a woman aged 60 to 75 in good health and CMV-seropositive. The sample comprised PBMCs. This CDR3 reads CASSPGTGTGIYGYTF. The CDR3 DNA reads TGTGCCAGCAGCCCCGGGACAGGGACGGGGATTTATGGCTACACCTTC.